This entry concerns a single T cell receptor (beta chain). This sample is part of a study of blood T cell repertoires in COVID-19. Whole-study context: Italy, Spain and the United States were the sources of the convalescent and acute COVID-19 samples.

CDR3 length equals 14 residues. Per germline, CDR1 SEHNR and CDR2 FQNEAQ (reference sequence). V trimming: 6 bases; J trimming: 4 bases; junction bases outside the gene matches: 5. TCRdb's copy holds only in-frame clones and misses some; the assay was immunoSEQ multiplex PCR. The profile covers roughly 200,000 clones, with around 81% appearing a single time and roughly 11% taken by the ten largest. The chain is built from TRBV7-9 and TRBJ2-5, with 10 bases fitting TRBD1. The clonotype was recovered from a woman in her 40s with COVID-19, enrolled during active disease. Sequenced input: peripheral blood. The chain's CDR3 is CASSSRTGGETQYF. The DNA of the CDR3 is TGTGCCAGCAGTTCCCGGACAGGGGGAGAGACCCAGTACTTC.